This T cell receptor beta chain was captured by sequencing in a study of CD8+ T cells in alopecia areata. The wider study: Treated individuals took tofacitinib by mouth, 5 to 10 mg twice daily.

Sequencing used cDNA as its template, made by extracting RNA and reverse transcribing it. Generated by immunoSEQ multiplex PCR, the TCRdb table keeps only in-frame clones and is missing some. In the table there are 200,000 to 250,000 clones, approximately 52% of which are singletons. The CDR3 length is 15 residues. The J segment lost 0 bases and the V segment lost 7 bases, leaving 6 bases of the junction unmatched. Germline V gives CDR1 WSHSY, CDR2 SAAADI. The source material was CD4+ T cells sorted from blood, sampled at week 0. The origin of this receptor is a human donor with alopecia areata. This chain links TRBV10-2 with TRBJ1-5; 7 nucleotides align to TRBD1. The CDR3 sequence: CASKDRRDSNQPQHF. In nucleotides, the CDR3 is TGCGCCAGCAAGGACAGGCGAGATAGCAATCAGCCCCAGCATTTT.